The rows below give T cell receptor beta chains drawn from one sample of a study of cytomegalovirus exposure and HLA in healthy donors. TCRdb's table, derived via immunoSEQ multiplex PCR, lists solely in-frame clones and lacks some. The data hold about 150,000 clones, with over 70% observed a single time. Sequenced input: PBMCs. Every receptor here comes from a man in his thirties or forties in good health and CMV-seropositive. CDR3s include the opening cysteine and the closing phenylalanine or tryptophan. The order of the fields is V gene, clone size, CDR3 length, J gene, D gene, CDR3 protein, CDR3 DNA. A D gene is named only where the DNA matches it firmly. Clone size, where shown, is once, few, many, or a class for clones that have expanded.

TRBV7-9,-,13,TRBJ2-5,-,CASSLTPSETQYF,TGTGCCAGCAGCTTAACTCCAAGTGAGACCCAGTACTTC
TRBV28,-,17,TRBJ1-1,TRBD1,CASSFPGQVLMNTEAFF,TGTGCCAGCAGTTTCCCTGGACAGGTATTGATGAACACTGAAGCTTTCTTT
TRBV19,-,14,TRBJ2-7,TRBD2,CASSPGGGFYEQYF,TGTGCCAGTAGCCCAGGCGGGGGGTTCTACGAGCAGTACTTC
TRBV13,-,17,TRBJ2-3,TRBD1,CASSLRGRGLRTDTQYF,TGTGCCAGCAGCTTAAGAGGCAGGGGGCTCCGTACAGATACGCAGTATTTT
TRBV27,-,15,TRBJ2-3,-,CASSLPGFSTDTQYF,TGTGCCAGCAGTTTACCAGGGTTTAGCACAGATACGCAGTATTTT
TRBV5-4,-,14,TRBJ2-5,-,CASSLTGGQETQYF,TGTGCCAGCAGCTTGACCGGGGGCCAAGAGACCCAGTACTTC
TRBV27,-,13,TRBJ1-2,-,CASRLTGSYGYTF,TGTGCCAGCAGATTAACAGGGTCCTATGGCTACACCTTC
TRBV2,-,14,TRBJ2-1,TRBD2,CASKGTRTNNEQFF,TGTGCCAGCAAAGGGACTAGAACCAACAATGAGCAGTTCTTC
TRBV10-3,-,13,TRBJ1-5,-,CAISESQNQPQHF,TGTGCCATCAGTGAGTCCCAGAATCAGCCCCAGCATTTT
TRBV6-1,-,16,TRBJ2-1,TRBD1,CASSEFGRQGSDEQFF,TGTGCCAGCAGTGAATTTGGGAGACAGGGGTCCGATGAGCAGTTCTTC
TRBV19,-,15,TRBJ2-5,-,CASSPTRNGQETQYF,TGTGCCAGTAGTCCTACGAGGAATGGCCAAGAGACCCAGTACTTC
TRBV7-2,-,16,TRBJ2-1,TRBD2,CASSLEGGSSYNEQFF,TGTGCCAGCAGCTTAGAGGGAGGGAGCTCCTACAATGAGCAGTTCTTC
TRBV4-1,-,17,TRBJ2-1,TRBD2,CASSRELAGASYNEQFF,TGCGCCAGCAGCCGAGAACTAGCGGGAGCCTCCTACAATGAGCAGTTCTTC
TRBV4-1,-,15,TRBJ1-4,TRBD1,CASRGTVRTNEKLFF,TGCGCCAGCAGGGGGACAGTGAGAACTAATGAAAAACTGTTTTTT
TRBV7-2,-,14,TRBJ2-3,-,CASSLLDRTDTQYF,TGTGCCAGCAGCCTCTTAGACAGGACAGATACGCAGTATTTT
TRBV9,-,16,TRBJ2-2,TRBD2,CASSVGLAGVTGELFF,TGTGCCAGCAGCGTAGGACTAGCGGGCGTCACCGGGGAGCTGTTTTTT
TRBV28,-,14,TRBJ2-2,TRBD1,CASSLGTGLGELFF,TGTGCCAGCAGTTTAGGGACAGGGTTAGGGGAGCTGTTTTTT
TRBV27,once,14,TRBJ2-7,TRBD1,CASSTGQVTYEQYF,TGTGCCAGCAGTACAGGACAGGTCACCTACGAGCAGTACTTC
TRBV7-9,-,12,TRBJ2-7,-,CASSFTSYEQYF,TGTGCCAGCAGCTTCACTTCCTACGAGCAGTACTTC
TRBV27,-,14,TRBJ2-7,TRBD1,CASRGTGSSYEQYF,TGTGCCAGCAGGGGGACAGGATCTTCCTACGAGCAGTACTTC
TRBV19,once,14,TRBJ1-2,TRBD1,CASSMLRTGDGYTF,TGTGCCAGTAGTATGCTAAGGACAGGCGATGGCTACACCTTC